This T cell receptor beta chain was found in a study of T cells in Graves' hyperthyroidism and ophthalmopathy. RNA transcripts served as the template for amplifying TCR beta CDR3 regions. In the first-round RT-PCR of the TCR CDR3, the HTBI primer set was used. TCRdb fed the multiplex PCR reads into MiXCR, producing one record per CDR3 protein. Among about 350,000 distinct CDR3 sequences listed, 11% to 15% were seen once. CDR3 length: 15 amino acids. Losses at the gene ends were 5 bases for V and 2 bases for J; bases not matched to a gene: 5. Germline loops: CDR1 KGHSH, CDR2 LQKENI. Patients were excluded for uncontrolled infection, other autoimmune disease, pregnancy or lactation.

This receptor was taken from a woman aged 25 to 45 with Graves' hyperthyroidism. The J gene is TRBJ2-3, the V gene TRBV18, with 9 nucleotides matching TRBD1. The sequencing input was blood. CDR3 region: CASSTGQGTTDTQYF. DNA for the CDR3: TGTGCCAGCTCAACGGGACAGGGTACCACAGATACGCAGTATTTT.